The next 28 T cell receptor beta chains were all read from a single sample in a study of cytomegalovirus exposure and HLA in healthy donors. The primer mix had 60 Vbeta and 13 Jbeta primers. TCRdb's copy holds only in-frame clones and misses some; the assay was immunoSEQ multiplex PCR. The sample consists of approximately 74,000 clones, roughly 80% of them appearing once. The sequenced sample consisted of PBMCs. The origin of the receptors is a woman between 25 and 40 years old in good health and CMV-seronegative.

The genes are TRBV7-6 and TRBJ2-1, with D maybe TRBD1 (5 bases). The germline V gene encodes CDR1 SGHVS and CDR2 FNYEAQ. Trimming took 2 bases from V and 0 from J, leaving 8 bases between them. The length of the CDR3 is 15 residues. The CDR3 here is CASSLQGSSYNEQFF. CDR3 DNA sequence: TGTGCCAGCAGCTTACAGGGTAGCTCCTACAATGAGCAGTTCTTC. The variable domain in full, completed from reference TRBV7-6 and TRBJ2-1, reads GAGVSQSPRYKVTKRGQDVALRCDPISGHVSLYWYRQALGQGPEFLTYFNYEAQQDKSGLPNDRFSAERPEGSISTLTIQRTEQRDSAMYRCASSLQGSSYNEQFFGPGTRLTVL.

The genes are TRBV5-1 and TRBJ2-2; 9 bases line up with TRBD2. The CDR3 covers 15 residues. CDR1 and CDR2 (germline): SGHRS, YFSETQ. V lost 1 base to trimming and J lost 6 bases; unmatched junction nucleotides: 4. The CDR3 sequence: CASSLFSGGPGELFF. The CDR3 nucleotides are TGCGCCAGCAGCTTGTTTAGCGGGGGTCCCGGGGAGCTGTTTTTT. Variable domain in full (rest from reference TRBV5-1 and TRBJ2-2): KAGVTQTPRYLIKTRGQQVTLSCSPISGHRSVSWYQQTPGQGLQFLFEYFSETQRNKGNFPGRFSGRQFSNSRSEMNVSTLELGDSALYLCASSLFSGGPGELFFGEGSRLTVL.

CDR3 protein: CASSIIVGAGGEGEQFF. CDR3 nucleotide sequence: TGTGCCAGTAGTATAATTGTCGGGGCGGGGGGTGAGGGTGAGCAGTTCTTC. The V call is TRBV19, the J call TRBJ2-1; 8 bases align to TRBD2. The CDR3 is 17 residues long. Germline V CDR1 and CDR2: LNHDA, SQIVND (reference sequence). V lost 2 bases to trimming and J lost 9 bases; unmatched junction nucleotides: 15.

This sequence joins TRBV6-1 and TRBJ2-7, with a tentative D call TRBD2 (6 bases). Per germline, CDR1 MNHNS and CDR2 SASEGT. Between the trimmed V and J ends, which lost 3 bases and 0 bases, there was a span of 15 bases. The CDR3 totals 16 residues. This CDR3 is CASSDRAGPYSYEQYF. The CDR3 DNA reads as TGTGCCAGCAGTGATAGGGCGGGACCCTACTCCTACGAGCAGTACTTC.

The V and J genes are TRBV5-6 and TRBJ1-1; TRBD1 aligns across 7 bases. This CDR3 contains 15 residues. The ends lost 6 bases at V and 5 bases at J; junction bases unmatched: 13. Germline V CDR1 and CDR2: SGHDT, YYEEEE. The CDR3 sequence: CASTRTVSGGTEAFF. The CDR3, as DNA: TGTGCCAGCACCCGGACGGTGTCAGGGGGAACTGAAGCTTTCTTT.

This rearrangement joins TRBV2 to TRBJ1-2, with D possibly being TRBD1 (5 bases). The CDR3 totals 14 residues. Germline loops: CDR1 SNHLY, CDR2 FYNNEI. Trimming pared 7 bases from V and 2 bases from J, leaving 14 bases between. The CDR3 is CASKAQAPNYGYTF. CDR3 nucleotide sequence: TGTGCCAGCAAAGCACAGGCGCCAAACTATGGCTACACCTTC.

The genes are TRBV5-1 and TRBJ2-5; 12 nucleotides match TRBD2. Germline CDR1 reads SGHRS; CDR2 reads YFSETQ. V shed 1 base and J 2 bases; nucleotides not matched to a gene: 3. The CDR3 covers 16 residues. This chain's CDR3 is CASSLTLAGGQETQYF. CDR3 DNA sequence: TGCGCCAGCAGCTTGACGCTAGCGGGGGGGCAAGAGACCCAGTACTTC.

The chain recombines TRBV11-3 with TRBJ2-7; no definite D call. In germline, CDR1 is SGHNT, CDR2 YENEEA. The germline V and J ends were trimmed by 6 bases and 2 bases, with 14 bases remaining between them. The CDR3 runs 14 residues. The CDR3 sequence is CASREGRHPYEQYF. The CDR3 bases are TGTGCCAGCAGGGAAGGCAGGCACCCCTACGAGCAGTACTTC. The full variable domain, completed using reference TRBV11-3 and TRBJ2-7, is EAGVVQSPRYKIIEKKQPVAFWCNPISGHNTLYWYLQNLGQGPELLIRYENEEAVDDSQLPKDRFSAERLKGVDSTLKIQPAELGDSAVYLCASREGRHPYEQYFGPGTRLTVT.

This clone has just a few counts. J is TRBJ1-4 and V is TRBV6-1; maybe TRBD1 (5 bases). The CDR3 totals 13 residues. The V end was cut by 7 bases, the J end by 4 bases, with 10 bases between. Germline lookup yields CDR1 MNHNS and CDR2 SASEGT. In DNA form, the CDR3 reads TGTGCCAGCATGGGGCAGATTAATGAAAAACTGTTTTTT. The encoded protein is CASMGQINEKLFF.

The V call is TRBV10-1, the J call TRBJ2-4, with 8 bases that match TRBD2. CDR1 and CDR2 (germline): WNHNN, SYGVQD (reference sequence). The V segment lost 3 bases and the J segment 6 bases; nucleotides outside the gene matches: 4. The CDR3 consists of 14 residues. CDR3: CASSDGGAGNIQYF. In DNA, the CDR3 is TGCGCCAGCAGTGACGGGGGGGCCGGAAACATTCAGTACTTC.

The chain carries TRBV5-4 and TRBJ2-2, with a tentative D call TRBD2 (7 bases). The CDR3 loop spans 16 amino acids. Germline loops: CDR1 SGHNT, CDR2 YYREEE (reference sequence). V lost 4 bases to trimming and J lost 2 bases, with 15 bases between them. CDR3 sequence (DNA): TGTGCCAGCAGCCTGGGGGGGGGCCCAAACACCGGGGAGCTGTTTTTT. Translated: CASSLGGGPNTGELFF. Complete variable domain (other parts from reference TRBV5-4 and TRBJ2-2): ETGVTQSPTHLIKTRGQQVTLRCSSQSGHNTVSWYQQALGQGPQFIFQYYREEENGRGNFPPRFSGLQFPNYSSELNVNALELDDSALYLCASSLGGGPNTGELFFGEGSRLTVL.

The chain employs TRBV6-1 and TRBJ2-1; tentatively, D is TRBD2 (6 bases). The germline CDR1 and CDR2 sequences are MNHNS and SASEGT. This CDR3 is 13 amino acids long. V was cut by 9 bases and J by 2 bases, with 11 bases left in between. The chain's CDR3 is CASRGSTYNEQFF. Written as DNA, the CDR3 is TGTGCCAGTCGGGGGTCAACCTACAATGAGCAGTTCTTC.

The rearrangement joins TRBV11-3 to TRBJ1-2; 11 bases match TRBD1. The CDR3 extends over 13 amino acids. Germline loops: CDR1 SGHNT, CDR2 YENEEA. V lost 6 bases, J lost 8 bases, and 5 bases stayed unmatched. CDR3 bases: TGTGCCAGCAGACGGACAGGGGGCGACGGCTACACCTTC. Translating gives CASRRTGGDGYTF.

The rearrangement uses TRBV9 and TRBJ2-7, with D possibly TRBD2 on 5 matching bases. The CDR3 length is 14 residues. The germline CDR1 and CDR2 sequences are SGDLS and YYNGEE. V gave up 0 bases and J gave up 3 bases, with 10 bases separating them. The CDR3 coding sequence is TGTGCCAGCAGCGTAGGGTTAGCGTTCTACGAGCAGTACTTC. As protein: CASSVGLAFYEQYF.

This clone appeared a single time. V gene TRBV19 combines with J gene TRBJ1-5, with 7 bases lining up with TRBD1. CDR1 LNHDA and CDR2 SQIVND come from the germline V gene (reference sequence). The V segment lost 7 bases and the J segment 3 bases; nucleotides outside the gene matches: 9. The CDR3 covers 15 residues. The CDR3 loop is CASTPDRALNQPQHF. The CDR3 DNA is TGTGCCAGTACCCCTGACAGGGCGCTCAATCAGCCCCAGCATTTT. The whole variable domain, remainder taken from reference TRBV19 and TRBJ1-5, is DGGITQSPKYLFRKEGQNVTLSCEQNLNHDAMYWYRQDPGQGLRLIYYSQIVNDFQKGDIAEGYSVSREKKESFPLTVTSAQKNPTAFYLCASTPDRALNQPQHFGDGTRLSIL.

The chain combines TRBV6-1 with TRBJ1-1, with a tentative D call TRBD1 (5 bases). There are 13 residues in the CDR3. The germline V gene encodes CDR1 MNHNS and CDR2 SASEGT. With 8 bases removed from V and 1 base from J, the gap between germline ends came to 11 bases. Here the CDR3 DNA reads TGTGCCAGCGCACGGGGGGGGAACACTGAAGCTTTCTTT. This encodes CASARGGNTEAFF.

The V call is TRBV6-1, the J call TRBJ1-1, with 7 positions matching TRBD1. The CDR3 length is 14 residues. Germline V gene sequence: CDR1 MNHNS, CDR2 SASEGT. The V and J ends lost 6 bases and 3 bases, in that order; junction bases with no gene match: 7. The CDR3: CASSPTGRHTEAFF. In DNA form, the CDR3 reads TGTGCCAGCAGCCCGACAGGGCGGCACACTGAAGCTTTCTTT.

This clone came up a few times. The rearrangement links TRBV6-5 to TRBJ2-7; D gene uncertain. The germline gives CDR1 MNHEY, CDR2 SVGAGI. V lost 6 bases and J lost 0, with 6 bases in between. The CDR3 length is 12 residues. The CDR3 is CASSRLSYEQYF. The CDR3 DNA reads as TGTGCCAGCAGCAGGCTCTCCTACGAGCAGTACTTC.

Here the CDR3 DNA reads TGTGCCAGCAGTTTACGAGATAATGAAAAACTGTTTTTT. This codes for CASSLRDNEKLFF. The gene calls are TRBV28 and TRBJ1-4; D uncertain. Germline V gene data show CDR1 as MDHEN and CDR2 as SYDVKM. V was trimmed by 2 bases and J by 4 bases, leaving 5 bases between them. The CDR3 is made up of 13 amino acids.

CDR3 sequence: CASSSEGGTITEAFF. The CDR3 coding sequence is TGTGCCAGCAGCTCGGAAGGAGGGACTATCACTGAAGCTTTCTTT. The chain links TRBV7-8 to TRBJ1-1; D is possibly TRBD1 (5 bases). The germline V gene encodes CDR1 SGHVS and CDR2 FQNEAQ. V gave up 4 bases and J gave up 4 bases, with 16 bases separating them. The CDR3 loop spans 15 amino acids.

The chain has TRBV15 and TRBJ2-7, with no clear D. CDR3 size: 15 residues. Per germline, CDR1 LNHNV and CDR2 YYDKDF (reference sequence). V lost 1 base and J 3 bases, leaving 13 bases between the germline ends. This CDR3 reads CATSRAVEVLYEQYF. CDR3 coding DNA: TGTGCCACCAGCAGAGCTGTAGAGGTTCTCTACGAGCAGTACTTC.

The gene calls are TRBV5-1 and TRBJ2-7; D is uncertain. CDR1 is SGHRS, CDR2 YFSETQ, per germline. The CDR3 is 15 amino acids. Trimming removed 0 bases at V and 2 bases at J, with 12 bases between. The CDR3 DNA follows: TGCGCCAGCAGCTTGGCCGTCTCCGCGGCCTACGAGCAGTACTTC. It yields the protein CASSLAVSAAYEQYF.

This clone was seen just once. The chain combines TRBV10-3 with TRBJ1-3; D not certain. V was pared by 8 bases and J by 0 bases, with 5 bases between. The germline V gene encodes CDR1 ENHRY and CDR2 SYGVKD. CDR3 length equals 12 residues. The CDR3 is CAISSSGNTIYF. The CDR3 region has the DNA TGTGCCATCTCCAGCTCTGGAAACACCATATATTTT.

CDR3: CASSVRLAGGSYEQYF. The CDR3 coding sequence is TGTGCCAGCAGCGTCCGACTAGCGGGGGGGAGCTACGAGCAGTACTTC. The V call is TRBV9, the J call TRBJ2-7; 14 bases match TRBD2. With V trimmed by 2 bases and J by 3 bases, 4 bases remained unmatched. CDR1 is SGDLS, CDR2 YYNGEE, per germline. There are 16 residues in the CDR3.

The CDR3 loop is CASSLTPGIQETQYF. The DNA of the CDR3 is TGTGCCAGCAGTCTTACCCCCGGGATTCAAGAGACCCAGTACTTC. This sequence joins TRBV2 and TRBJ2-5; D is possibly TRBD2 (5 bases). This CDR3 has 15 residues. The V gene's germline CDR1 is SNHLY and CDR2 FYNNEI. V lost 5 bases to trimming and J lost 2 bases, with 15 bases between them.

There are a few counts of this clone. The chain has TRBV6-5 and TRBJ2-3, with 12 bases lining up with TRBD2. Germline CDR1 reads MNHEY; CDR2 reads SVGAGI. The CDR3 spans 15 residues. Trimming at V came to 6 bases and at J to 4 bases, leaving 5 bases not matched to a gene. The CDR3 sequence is CASSPLAGGADTQYF. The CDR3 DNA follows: TGTGCCAGCAGCCCACTAGCGGGGGGCGCAGATACGCAGTATTTT.

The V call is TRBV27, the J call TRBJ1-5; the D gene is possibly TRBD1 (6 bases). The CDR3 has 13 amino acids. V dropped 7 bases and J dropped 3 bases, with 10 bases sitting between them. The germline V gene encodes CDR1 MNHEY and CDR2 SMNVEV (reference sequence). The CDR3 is CASTTGPNQPQHF. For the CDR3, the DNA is TGTGCCAGCACTACAGGGCCCAATCAGCCCCAGCATTTT.

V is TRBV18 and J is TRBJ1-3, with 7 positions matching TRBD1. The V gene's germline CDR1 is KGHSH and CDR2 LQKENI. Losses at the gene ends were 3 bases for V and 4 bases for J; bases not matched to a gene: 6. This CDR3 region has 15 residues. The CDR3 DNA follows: TGTGCCAGCTCACCTAGACAGGGATCCGGAAACACCATATATTTT. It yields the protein CASSPRQGSGNTIYF. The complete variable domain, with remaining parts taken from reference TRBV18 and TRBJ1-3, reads NAGVMQNPRHLVRRRGQEARLRCSPMKGHSHVYWYRQLPEEGLKFMVYLQKENIIDESGMPKERFSAEFPKEGPSILRIQQVVRGDSAAYFCASSPRQGSGNTIYFGEGSWLTVV.